The clone carrying this T cell receptor beta chain has more than one count but fewer than ten. V dropped 6 bases and J dropped 7; count of bases not matched to a gene: 15. Germline V gene data show CDR1 as MNHNS and CDR2 as SASEGT. The CDR3 length is 15 residues. The entry originates in a study of patients and donors after allogeneic stem cell transplantation. Each CDR3 protein is one row after TCRdb ran MiXCR on the RT-PCR reads. The repertoire consists of about a million distinct CDR3 sequences, with around 17% occurring once and the leading ten covering roughly 6.4%. Input material: blood, either unsorted or a sorted T cell fraction (not recorded which). The chain combines TRBV6-1 with TRBJ2-7; 7 nucleotides align to TRBD1. The origin of this receptor is a human donor who was either an allogeneic HSCT recipient or a stem cell or donor lymphocyte infusion donor (not recorded which). It is not recorded whose cells these are; they may come from a transplant donor. CDR3 nucleotide sequence: TGTGCCAGCAGCCGAGGGGGCTCCGTTAGGGAGGAGCAGTACTTC. Protein: CASSRGGSVREEQYF.